Following are 21 T cell receptor beta chains from one sample sequenced in a study of shared clonotypes between healthy human individuals. Generated by immunoSEQ multiplex PCR, the TCRdb table keeps only in-frame clones and is missing some. The repertoire holds around 350,000 clones, with roughly 80% as singletons. The sequenced sample consisted of memory CD4+ T cells sorted from blood. Subset meaning: CD45RA-negative fraction. Every receptor here comes from a man aged 30-40 years in good health.

The rearrangement uses TRBV5-1 and TRBJ2-1, with 10 bases lining up with TRBD2. This CDR3 region has 24 residues. V was pared by 1 base and J by 1 base, with 26 bases of the junction left unmatched. CDR1 and CDR2 (germline): SGHRS, YFSETQ. The CDR3 DNA follows: TGCGCCAGCAGCTTGAGCAACTTCAACCGGCAGGGGGCTAGCGGGAGCATTTCCTACAATGAGCAGTTCTTC. Its translation is CASSLSNFNRQGASGSISYNEQFF. Combining the CDR3 with reference TRBV5-1 and TRBJ2-1 gives the whole variable domain KAGVTQTPRYLIKTRGQQVTLSCSPISGHRSVSWYQQTPGQGLQFLFEYFSETQRNKGNFPGRFSGRQFSNSRSEMNVSTLELGDSALYLCASSLSNFNRQGASGSISYNEQFFGPGTRLTVL.

V usage is TRBV7-9 and J usage is TRBJ2-2; unclear D gene. CDR1 and CDR2 from the germline V gene are SEHNR and FQNEAQ (reference sequence). The V end was cut by 1 base, the J end by 8 bases, with 8 bases between. There are 13 residues in the CDR3. The CDR3 nucleotides read TGTGCCAGCAGCTTAGTTTCGAGAGGGGAGCTGTTTTTT. The encoded protein is CASSLVSRGELFF. The full variable domain, with the rest looked up from reference TRBV7-9 and TRBJ2-2, is DTGVSQNPRHKITKRGQNVTFRCDPISEHNRLYWYRQTLGQGPEFLTYFQNEAQLEKSRLLSDRFSAERPKGSFSTLEIQRTEQGDSAMYLCASSLVSRGELFFGEGSRLTVL.

The rearrangement links TRBV28 to TRBJ2-7; tentative D call: TRBD2 (5 bases). Between the trimmed V and J ends, which lost 7 bases and 5 bases, there was a span of 18 bases. The CDR3 contains 14 residues. CDR1 MDHEN and CDR2 SYDVKM come from the germline V gene. The DNA for the CDR3 is TGTGCCAGCACCTCTCTCCGTGGGAGCCACGAGCAGTACTTC. It specifies CASTSLRGSHEQYF.

This chain connects TRBV11-2 to TRBJ2-2; D is perhaps TRBD1 (5 bases). CDR1 and CDR2 from the germline V gene are SGHAT and FQNNGV. There are 16 residues in the CDR3. V lost 4 bases and J lost 6, with 18 bases in between. CDR3 protein: CASSSRVGRVAGELFF. The DNA of the CDR3 is TGTGCCAGCAGCTCCCGAGTCGGCAGGGTGGCCGGGGAGCTGTTTTTT.

The V gene is TRBV7-2, the J gene TRBJ2-7, with 9 bases aligning to TRBD2. The CDR3 sequence is 15 residues long. Germline V CDR1 and CDR2: SGHTA, FQGNSA. V was pared by 4 bases and J by 2 bases, with 6 bases of the junction left unmatched. The CDR3 coding sequence is TGTGCCAGCAGCTCGACGGCTAGCGGGGCCTACGAGCAGTACTTC. Translated, it gives CASSSTASGAYEQYF.

V usage is TRBV29-1 and J usage is TRBJ2-5; 8 bases line up with TRBD1. The V segment lost 3 bases and the J segment 5 bases; nucleotides outside the gene matches: 8. CDR3 length: 14 amino acids. Germline values: CDR1 SQVTM, CDR2 ANQGSEA. The CDR3 is CSVETDTGGETQYF. CDR3 DNA sequence: TGCAGCGTTGAGACGGACACAGGGGGGGAGACCCAGTACTTC.

The chain employs TRBV28 and TRBJ2-1; 8 bases match TRBD2. J lost 15 bases, V lost 5 bases, and 15 bases had no gene match. Germline assignment: CDR1 MDHEN and CDR2 SYDVKM. The CDR3 length is 14 residues. The CDR3 DNA reads as TGTGCCAGCAGTCCGCTTTCCGGGACTAGGGATCCGTTCTTC. Its translation is CASSPLSGTRDPFF.

This sequence joins TRBV7-9 and TRBJ1-3, with D perhaps TRBD1 (5 bases). Trimming removed 2 bases at V and 0 bases at J, with 14 bases between. CDR3 length: 17 residues. CDR1 and CDR2 from the germline V gene are SEHNR and FQNEAQ (reference sequence). The CDR3 DNA reads TGTGCCAGCAGCTTAATTCAGGGCCCCACCTCTGGAAACACCATATATTTT. Translation: CASSLIQGPTSGNTIYF.

The chain links TRBV25-1 to TRBJ1-5; D remains unclear. Germline assignment: CDR1 MGHDK and CDR2 SYGVNS. CDR3 length: 15 amino acids. Between the trimmed V and J ends, which lost 5 bases and 0 bases, there was a span of 11 bases. The CDR3 here is CASSTNGNSNQPQHF. The DNA for the CDR3 is TGTGCCAGCAGTACTAATGGAAATAGCAATCAGCCCCAGCATTTT.

This chain links TRBV27 with TRBJ2-7; no definite D call. The CDR3 sequence is 14 residues long. V was pared by 4 bases and J by 6 bases, with 16 bases between. Germline V lookup: CDR1 MNHEY, CDR2 SMNVEV (reference sequence). The chain's CDR3 is CASSSAARGVEQYF. In DNA, the CDR3 is TGTGCCAGCAGTTCCGCAGCAAGAGGTGTCGAGCAGTACTTC.

V is TRBV30 and J is TRBJ2-5; TRBD1 aligns across 10 bases. V dropped 0 bases and J dropped 7; count of bases not matched to a gene: 5. Germline assignment: CDR1 GTSNPN and CDR2 SVGIG (reference sequence). This CDR3 region has 14 residues. CDR3 sequence: CAWSVGTGVGTQYF. The CDR3 coding sequence is TGTGCCTGGAGTGTAGGGACAGGGGTGGGGACCCAGTACTTC.

The gene calls are TRBV5-1 and TRBJ2-3; the D gene is possibly TRBD2 (6 bases). V lost 2 bases and J 6 bases, leaving 16 bases between the germline ends. Germline assignment: CDR1 SGHRS and CDR2 YFSETQ. The CDR3 is 15 residues long. This CDR3 reads CASSLDSRGGDTQYF. As DNA, the CDR3 is TGCGCCAGCAGCTTAGACAGTCGTGGGGGGGATACGCAGTATTTT. The full variable domain, completed using reference TRBV5-1 and TRBJ2-3, is KAGVTQTPRYLIKTRGQQVTLSCSPISGHRSVSWYQQTPGQGLQFLFEYFSETQRNKGNFPGRFSGRQFSNSRSEMNVSTLELGDSALYLCASSLDSRGGDTQYFGPGTRLTVL.

The gene calls are TRBV25-1 and TRBJ1-4, with D perhaps matching TRBD1 (5 bases). The germline V and J ends were trimmed by 11 bases and 5 bases, with 21 bases remaining between them. Germline CDR1 reads MGHDK; CDR2 reads SYGVNS. The CDR3 is 15 amino acids. CDR3 in amino acids: CAGLPLRTRNEKLFF. The CDR3 DNA follows: TGTGCCGGACTTCCATTGCGGACAAGGAATGAAAAACTGTTTTTT.

The V gene is TRBV19, the J gene TRBJ1-4; D might be TRBD1 (6 bases). V was clipped by 6 bases and J by 4 bases, with 18 bases between them. CDR3 length: 16 residues. Germline V gene sequence: CDR1 LNHDA, CDR2 SQIVND (reference sequence). The CDR3 spells CASRPSYGTINEKLFF. In nucleotides, the CDR3 is TGTGCCAGTAGACCCAGTTACGGGACAATTAATGAAAAACTGTTTTTT.

This clone was seen only once. This rearrangement joins TRBV28 to TRBJ2-7; 12 bases match TRBD2. The CDR3 contains 20 residues. Trimming at V came to 4 bases and at J to 2 bases, leaving 18 bases not matched to a gene. The germline CDR1 and CDR2 sequences are MDHEN and SYDVKM. The DNA for the CDR3 is TGTGCCAGCAGTTCCAGCTGGGGCAGGACGACTAGCGGGAGAGCCTACGAGCAGTACTTC. It yields the protein CASSSSWGRTTSGRAYEQYF.

This chain joins TRBV27 and TRBJ2-2, with 10 bases identical to TRBD1. Germline V gives CDR1 MNHEY, CDR2 SMNVEV (reference sequence). The CDR3 covers 15 residues. J lost 5 bases, V lost 2 bases, and 2 bases had no gene match. The chain's CDR3 is CASSLMGQGTGELFF. CDR3 sequence (DNA): TGTGCCAGCAGTTTAATGGGACAGGGGACCGGGGAGCTGTTTTTT.

The chain combines TRBV7-2 with TRBJ2-7; possible D gene TRBD1, 6 bases. Germline V gene data show CDR1 as SGHTA and CDR2 as FQGNSA. Trimming took off 3 bases at V and 1 base at J, with 16 bases between the two ends. The CDR3 runs 16 residues. The CDR3 nucleotides are TGTGCCAGCAGCTTGGCGGGTTCAGGACAGTCCTACGAGCAGTACTTC. Protein: CASSLAGSGQSYEQYF.

The chain employs TRBV5-4 and TRBJ2-3; D not certain. CDR1 SGHNT and CDR2 YYREEE come from the germline V gene (reference sequence). Trimming removed 3 bases from V and 7 bases from J, with 18 bases in between. There are 15 residues in the CDR3. Written as DNA, the CDR3 is TGTGCCAGCAGCTCTAATAAACAGAGAGAAAATACGCAGTATTTT. As protein: CASSSNKQRENTQYF.

The chain joins TRBV2 to TRBJ1-2, with 8 bases matching TRBD1. This CDR3 has 12 residues. The germline V gene encodes CDR1 SNHLY and CDR2 FYNNEI. Germline trimming cut 6 bases from V and 8 bases from J; bases unmatched to any gene: 5. The CDR3 bases are TGTGCCAGCAGGGAGACAGGGGTCGGCTACACCTTC. As protein: CASRETGVGYTF.

This clone was observed a handful of times. The rearrangement joins TRBV7-9 to TRBJ2-1; D is ambiguous. Between the trimmed V and J ends, which lost 0 bases and 6 bases, there was a span of 9 bases. CDR1 SEHNR and CDR2 FQNEAQ come from the germline V gene (reference sequence). The CDR3 consists of 14 residues. The CDR3 DNA follows: TGTGCCAGCAGCTTAGCGTCCCAAATCAATGAGCAGTTCTTC. Translating gives CASSLASQINEQFF.

The chain employs TRBV19 and TRBJ1-5, with D uncertain. V was shortened by 4 bases and J by 0 bases, with 7 bases between the two germline ends. Germline V gives CDR1 LNHDA, CDR2 SQIVND (reference sequence). The CDR3 runs to 14 residues. The DNA for the CDR3 is TGTGCCAGTAGTACTAAATATAGCAATCAGCCCCAGCATTTT. Translating gives CASSTKYSNQPQHF.